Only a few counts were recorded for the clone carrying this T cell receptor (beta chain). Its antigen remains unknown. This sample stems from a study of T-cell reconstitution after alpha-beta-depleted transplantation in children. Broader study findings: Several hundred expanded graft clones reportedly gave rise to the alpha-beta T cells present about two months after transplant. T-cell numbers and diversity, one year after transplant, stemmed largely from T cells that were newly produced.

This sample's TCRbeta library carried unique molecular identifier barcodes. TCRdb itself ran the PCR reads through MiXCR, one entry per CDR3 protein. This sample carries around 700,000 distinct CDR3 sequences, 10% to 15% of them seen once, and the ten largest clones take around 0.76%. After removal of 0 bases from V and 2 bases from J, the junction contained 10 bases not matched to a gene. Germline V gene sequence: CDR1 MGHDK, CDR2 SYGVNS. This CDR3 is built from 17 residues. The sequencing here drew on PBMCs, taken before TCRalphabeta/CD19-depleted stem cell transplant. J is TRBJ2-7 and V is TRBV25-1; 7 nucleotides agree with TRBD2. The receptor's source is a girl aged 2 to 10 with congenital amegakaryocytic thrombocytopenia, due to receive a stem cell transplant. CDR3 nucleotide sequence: TGTGCCAGCAGTGAATATGAGGTGGCGGGAGTACCCTACGAGCAGTACTTC. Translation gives CASSEYEVAGVPYEQYF.